These 26 T cell receptor beta chains came from one sample sequenced in a study of beta chain features in type 1 diabetes. Study-wide points: Shorter TCRB CDR3s, moderately but significantly so, were found in Type 1 diabetes patients in all four CD4+ subsets.

No antigens are known for them. Expressed TCRB transcripts were sequenced after all isolated RNA was converted to cDNA. The protocol was immunoSEQ multiplex PCR, while the TCRdb copy is restricted to in-frame clones and leaves out a portion. Among about 360,000 clones listed, around an eighth were seen once. The specimen was naive CD4+ T cells from blood. The receptors stem from a woman aged 18-29 years with type 1 diabetes.

The rearrangement links TRBV10-3 to TRBJ2-2, with D unclear. Trimming took off 6 bases at V and 1 base at J, with 6 bases between the two ends. Germline V gene data show CDR1 as ENHRY and CDR2 as SYGVKD. CDR3 length: 13 residues. CDR3 region: CAIRSQNTGELFF. The CDR3 DNA is TGTGCCATCAGATCACAGAACACCGGGGAGCTGTTTTTT.

This clone showed up just once. The J gene is TRBJ2-1, the V gene TRBV30; 13 bases fit TRBD2. V gave up 3 bases and J gave up 4 bases; unmatched junction bases: 6. CDR1 GTSNPN and CDR2 SVGIG come from the germline V gene (reference sequence). The CDR3 extends over 16 amino acids. The CDR3 DNA sequence: TGTGCCTGGAGGGGGACTAGCGGGGCCAAGTACAATGAGCAGTTCTTC. Translation gives CAWRGTSGAKYNEQFF.

A few counts support this clone. The CDR3 DNA follows: TGTGCCAGCAGCTCGACTAGCGGATCCTACAATGAGCAGTTCTTC. Encoded protein: CASSSTSGSYNEQFF. The chain combines TRBV6-5 with TRBJ2-1, with TRBD2 identical over 9 bases. The V segment lost 6 bases and the J segment 1 base; nucleotides outside the gene matches: 4. The CDR3 contains 15 residues. The germline V gene encodes CDR1 MNHEY and CDR2 SVGAGI.

The chain carries TRBV7-9 and TRBJ1-2; TRBD1 matches 9 bases. The CDR3 has 14 residues. The trim removed 5 bases at V and 4 bases at J, leaving 5 bases unmatched. CDR1 is SEHNR, CDR2 FQNEAQ, per germline (reference sequence). The CDR3: CASSPMTGGYGYTF. The DNA of the CDR3 is TGTGCCAGCAGCCCCATGACAGGGGGCTATGGCTACACCTTC.

This chain connects TRBV30 to TRBJ1-2, with D unresolved. CDR1 and CDR2 (germline): GTSNPN, SVGIG (reference sequence). V lost 0 bases and J lost 2, with 7 bases in between. The CDR3 consists of 13 residues. CDR3 DNA: TGTGCCTGGAGTGTATCACAGAACTATGGCTACACCTTC. Its translation is CAWSVSQNYGYTF.

This clone has a handful of counts. The chain joins TRBV7-9 to TRBJ2-5, with D possibly TRBD2 on 5 matching bases. Germline CDR1 is SEHNR and CDR2 is FQNEAQ (reference sequence). Trimming took 7 bases from V and 3 from J, leaving 18 bases between them. The CDR3 spans 15 residues. The CDR3 loop is CASTLLRGPEETQYF. CDR3 DNA: TGTGCCAGCACCCTACTACGAGGGCCCGAAGAGACCCAGTACTTC.

V is TRBV29-1 and J is TRBJ2-5; D perhaps matches TRBD2 (6 bases). Trimming took 6 bases from V and 7 from J, leaving 15 bases between them. Germline CDR1 SQVTM, CDR2 ANQGSEA. The CDR3 is 12 residues long. The CDR3 loop reads CSVNDSGGTQYF. Here the CDR3 DNA reads TGCAGCGTCAACGACTCCGGGGGGACCCAGTACTTC.

The V call is TRBV5-5, the J call TRBJ2-1; D possibly corresponds to TRBD1 (6 bases). The CDR3 is 19 amino acids. CDR1 and CDR2 from the germline V gene are SGHKS and YYEKEE (reference sequence). Trimming removed 4 bases from V and 3 bases from J, with 26 bases in between. The chain's CDR3 is CASSLEARVRGMGYNEQFF. DNA for the CDR3: TGTGCCAGCAGCCTTGAGGCCCGGGTTAGGGGGATGGGCTACAATGAGCAGTTCTTC.

In this sample, this clone turned up a few times. This chain uses TRBV4-1 with TRBJ1-1, with a possible D match to TRBD1 (5 bases). V lost 4 bases, J lost 10 bases, and 19 bases lay in between. Germline V gene data show CDR1 as MGHRA and CDR2 as YSYEKL. The CDR3 has 14 amino acids. The CDR3 DNA is TGCGCCAGCAGCCCTACAGGCTTCTCTGGTTCAGCTTTCTTT. Its protein is CASSPTGFSGSAFF.

The chain carries TRBV21-1 and TRBJ2-1; the DNA was not used to check the table's D call, TRBD2. TRBV21-1 is a recognized pseudogene. The CDR3 has 15 amino acids. DNA of the CDR3: TGTGCCAGCAGCAGTCAGCGGGAGGGCTACAATGAGCAGTTCTTC. Translation gives CASSSQREGYNEQFF.

This sequence joins TRBV5-1 and TRBJ2-7, with 7 bases matching TRBD1. The CDR3 contains 15 residues. V dropped 6 bases and J dropped 2; count of bases not matched to a gene: 11. In germline, CDR1 is SGHRS, CDR2 YFSETQ. The CDR3 region is CASTEKQGSTYEQYF. The DNA of the CDR3 is TGCGCCAGCACCGAGAAACAGGGGTCAACCTACGAGCAGTACTTC. Drawing the rest from reference TRBV5-1 and TRBJ2-7, the complete variable domain is KAGVTQTPRYLIKTRGQQVTLSCSPISGHRSVSWYQQTPGQGLQFLFEYFSETQRNKGNFPGRFSGRQFSNSRSEMNVSTLELGDSALYLCASTEKQGSTYEQYFGPGTRLTVT.

This clone was seen more than once but under ten times. The chain is built from TRBV29-1 and TRBJ1-1; tentatively, D is TRBD1 (5 bases). Germline CDR1 and CDR2: SQVTM and ANQGSEA. V lost 7 bases to trimming and J lost 1 base, with 13 bases between them. This CDR3 is 13 amino acids long. The CDR3 DNA sequence: TGCAGCGGGGGCACCTTCGAGAACACTGAAGCTTTCTTT. Its translation: CSGGTFENTEAFF.

This clone appeared a few times. Written as DNA, the CDR3 is TGTGCCAGCAGTGAACGGTACGAGCAGTACTTC. This sequence encodes CASSERYEQYF. This chain uses TRBV7-9 with TRBJ2-7; unclear D gene. V was cut by 6 bases and J by 4 bases, with 7 bases left in between. From germline, CDR1 is SEHNR and CDR2 FQNEAQ (reference sequence). The CDR3 consists of 11 residues.

The chain recombines TRBV2 with TRBJ2-5, with TRBD2 identical over 8 bases. CDR3 size: 15 residues. Trimming at V came to 5 bases and at J to 5 bases, leaving 10 bases not matched to a gene. Germline CDR1 and CDR2: SNHLY and FYNNEI. CDR3 residues: CASSLDTPGGETQYF. Here the CDR3 DNA reads TGTGCCAGCAGTTTGGACACCCCGGGAGGGGAGACCCAGTACTTC.

The V gene is TRBV19, the J gene TRBJ2-3; TRBD1 agrees at 8 bases. Trimming took 3 bases from V and 4 from J; bases not matched to a gene: 6. The CDR3 length is 15 residues. CDR1 and CDR2 from the germline V gene are LNHDA and SQIVND (reference sequence). This chain's CDR3 is CASSMRGQGPDTQYF. The CDR3, as DNA: TGTGCCAGTAGTATGAGAGGACAGGGACCAGATACGCAGTATTTT. Combining the CDR3 with reference TRBV19 and TRBJ2-3 gives the whole variable domain DGGITQSPKYLFRKEGQNVTLSCEQNLNHDAMYWYRQDPGQGLRLIYYSQIVNDFQKGDIAEGYSVSREKKESFPLTVTSAQKNPTAFYLCASSMRGQGPDTQYFGPGTRLTVL.

This clone was seen more than once but under ten times. The chain carries TRBV29-1 and TRBJ2-1, with 9 positions matching TRBD2. J was trimmed by 5 bases and V by 6 bases; bases with no gene match: 11. The CDR3 spans 15 residues. CDR1 is SQVTM, CDR2 ANQGSEA, per germline. In nucleotides, the CDR3 is TGCAGCGTATCCCCCCCTAGCGGGGTAGACAATGAGCAGTTCTTC. It yields the protein CSVSPPSGVDNEQFF.

CDR3 protein: CASSLGQLNYGYTF. CDR3 sequence (DNA): TGTGCCAGTAGTCTCGGACAGCTTAACTATGGCTACACCTTC. The chain is built from TRBV19 and TRBJ1-2, with D possibly TRBD1 on 6 matching bases. Trimming cost V 5 bases and J 1 base, with 11 bases left between them. CDR3 length: 14 residues. CDR1 LNHDA and CDR2 SQIVND come from the germline V gene (reference sequence).

A few counts support this clone. The V and J genes are TRBV7-9 and TRBJ2-1; D is possibly TRBD2 (5 bases). V lost 3 bases and J lost 14, with 11 bases in between. Germline CDR1 reads SEHNR; CDR2 reads FQNEAQ (reference sequence). The CDR3 has 11 residues. CDR3 amino acids: CASSFSGREFF. The CDR3 nucleotides read TGTGCCAGCAGCTTCAGCGGCAGAGAGTTCTTC.

This chain connects TRBV6-5 to TRBJ1-6; D is possibly TRBD1 (5 bases). CDR1 MNHEY and CDR2 SVGAGI come from the germline V gene. There are 14 residues in the CDR3. V was pared by 7 bases and J by 11 bases, with 18 bases between. As DNA, the CDR3 is TGTGCCAGCACTCCGGGGGGGTTCGCTACACCCCTCCACTTT. Residues: CASTPGGFATPLHF.

This clone has a handful of counts. The chain combines TRBV7-2 with TRBJ1-5; D possibly corresponds to TRBD1 (6 bases). Germline CDR1 is SGHTA and CDR2 is FQGNSA. The CDR3 totals 16 residues. The ends were cut back, 1 base at V and 5 bases at J, with 15 bases in the middle. CDR3: CASSLVGVAGDQPQHF. The DNA of the CDR3 is TGTGCCAGCAGCTTAGTGGGGGTGGCAGGGGATCAGCCCCAGCATTTT.

The genes are TRBV5-4 and TRBJ1-5; D gene ambiguous. Germline V gene data show CDR1 as SGHNT and CDR2 as YYREEE (reference sequence). The CDR3 runs 17 residues. Trimming removed 0 bases from V and 2 bases from J, with 15 bases in between. The CDR3 region is CASSLVKRGDGNQPQHF. The DNA for the CDR3 is TGTGCCAGCAGCTTGGTGAAGCGAGGTGATGGCAATCAGCCCCAGCATTTT.

The rearrangement links TRBV5-5 to TRBJ1-2; D may be TRBD1 (5 bases). Germline V gives CDR1 SGHKS, CDR2 YYEKEE (reference sequence). Trimming removed 0 bases at V and 8 bases at J, with 14 bases between. The CDR3 has 14 residues. The CDR3 is CASSLDANRLGYTF. The DNA of the CDR3 is TGTGCCAGCAGCTTGGACGCAAACAGGCTCGGCTACACCTTC. The variable domain in full, with the rest retrieved from reference TRBV5-5 and TRBJ1-2, is DAGVTQSPTHLIKTRGQQVTLRCSPISGHKSVSWYQQVLGQGPQFIFQYYEKEERGRGNFPDRFSARQFPNYSSELNVNALLLGDSALYLCASSLDANRLGYTFGSGTRLTVV.

The V and J genes are TRBV27 and TRBJ2-7, with TRBD1 as a possible D gene (6 bases). V dropped 5 bases and J dropped 3 bases, with 20 bases sitting between them. In germline, CDR1 is MNHEY, CDR2 SMNVEV (reference sequence). The CDR3 extends over 16 amino acids. CDR3 in DNA: TGTGCCAGCAGTCCATACCCCGAGGCAGGGGACTACGAGCAGTACTTC. Translated, it gives CASSPYPEAGDYEQYF.

The chain joins TRBV5-1 to TRBJ2-2; D may be TRBD1 (5 bases). Germline CDR1 is SGHRS and CDR2 is YFSETQ. The CDR3 is 15 amino acids. V lost 3 bases and J 6 bases, leaving 15 bases between the germline ends. The CDR3 spells CASSSQGIAAGELFF. CDR3 nucleotides: TGCGCCAGCAGCTCCCAGGGAATCGCCGCCGGGGAGCTGTTTTTT.

This clone was found a few times. This chain connects TRBV2 to TRBJ2-4; D is uncertain. Per germline, CDR1 SNHLY and CDR2 FYNNEI. The CDR3 loop spans 14 amino acids. Deletions cut 8 bases from V and 2 bases from J, with 13 bases between. The CDR3 DNA reads as TGTGCCAGCTCCGTTGACACAACCAAAAACATTCAGTACTTC. This sequence encodes CASSVDTTKNIQYF.

The J gene is TRBJ1-3, the V gene TRBV9; the D gene is possibly TRBD1 (6 bases). The CDR3 covers 13 residues. Trimming took 7 bases from V and 3 from J, leaving 11 bases between them. Germline CDR1 SGDLS, CDR2 YYNGEE. The CDR3, as DNA: TGTGCCAGCGGAGCAGGGGATGGAAACACCATATATTTT. Translating it yields CASGAGDGNTIYF.